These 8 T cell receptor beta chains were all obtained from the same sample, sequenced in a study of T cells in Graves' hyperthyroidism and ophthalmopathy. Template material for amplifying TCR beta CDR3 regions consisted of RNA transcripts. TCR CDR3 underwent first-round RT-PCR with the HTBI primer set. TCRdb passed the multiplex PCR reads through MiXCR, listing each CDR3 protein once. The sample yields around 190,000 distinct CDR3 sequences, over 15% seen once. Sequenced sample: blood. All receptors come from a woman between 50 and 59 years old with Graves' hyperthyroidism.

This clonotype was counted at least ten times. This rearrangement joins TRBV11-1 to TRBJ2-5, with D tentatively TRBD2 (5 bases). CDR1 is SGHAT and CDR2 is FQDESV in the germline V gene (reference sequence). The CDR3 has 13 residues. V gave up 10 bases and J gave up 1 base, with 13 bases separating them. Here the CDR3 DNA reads TGTGCCACTGCCCCGGGGTCCCAAGAGACCCAGTACTTC. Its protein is CATAPGSQETQYF.

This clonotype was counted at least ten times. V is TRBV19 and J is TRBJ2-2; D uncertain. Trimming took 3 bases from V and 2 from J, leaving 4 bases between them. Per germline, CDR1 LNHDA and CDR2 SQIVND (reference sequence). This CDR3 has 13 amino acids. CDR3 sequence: CASSIHNTGELFF. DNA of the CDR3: TGTGCCAGTAGTATCCATAACACCGGGGAGCTGTTTTTT. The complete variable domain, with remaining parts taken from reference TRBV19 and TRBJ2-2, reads DGGITQSPKYLFRKEGQNVTLSCEQNLNHDAMYWYRQDPGQGLRLIYYSQIVNDFQKGDIAEGYSVSREKKESFPLTVTSAQKNPTAFYLCASSIHNTGELFFGEGSRLTVL.

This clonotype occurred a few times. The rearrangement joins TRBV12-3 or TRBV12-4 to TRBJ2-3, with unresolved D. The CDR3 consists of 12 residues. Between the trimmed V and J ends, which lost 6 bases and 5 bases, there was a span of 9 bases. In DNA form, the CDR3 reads TGTGCCAGCAGCCTGTTCGTAGATACGCAGTATTTT. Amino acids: CASSLFVDTQYF.

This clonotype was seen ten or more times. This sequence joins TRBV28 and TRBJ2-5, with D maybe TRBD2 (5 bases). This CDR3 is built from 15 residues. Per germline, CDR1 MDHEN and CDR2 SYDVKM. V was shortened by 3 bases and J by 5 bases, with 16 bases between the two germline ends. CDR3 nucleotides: TGTGCCAGCAGTTTCGCGACGGTCGGGGATGAGACCCAGTACTTC. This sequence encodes CASSFATVGDETQYF.

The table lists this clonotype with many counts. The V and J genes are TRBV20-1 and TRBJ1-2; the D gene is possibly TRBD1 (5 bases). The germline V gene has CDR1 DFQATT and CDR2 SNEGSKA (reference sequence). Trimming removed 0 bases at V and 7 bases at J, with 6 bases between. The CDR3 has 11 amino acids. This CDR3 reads CSARERGGYTF. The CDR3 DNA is TGCAGTGCTAGAGAAAGGGGTGGCTACACCTTC.

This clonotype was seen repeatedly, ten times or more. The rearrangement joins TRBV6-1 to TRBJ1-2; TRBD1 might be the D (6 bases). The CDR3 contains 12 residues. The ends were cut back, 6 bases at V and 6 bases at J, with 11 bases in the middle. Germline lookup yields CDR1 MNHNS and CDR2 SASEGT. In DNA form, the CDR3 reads TGTGCCAGCAGCCCCACAGGGAATGGCTACACCTTC. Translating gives CASSPTGNGYTF.

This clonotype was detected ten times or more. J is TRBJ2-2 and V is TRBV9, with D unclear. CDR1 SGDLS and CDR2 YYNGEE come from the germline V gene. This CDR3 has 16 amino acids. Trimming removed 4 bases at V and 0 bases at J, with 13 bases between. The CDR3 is CASSFSHRPNTGELFF. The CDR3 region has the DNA TGTGCCAGCAGCTTTAGCCACAGACCGAACACCGGGGAGCTGTTTTTT.

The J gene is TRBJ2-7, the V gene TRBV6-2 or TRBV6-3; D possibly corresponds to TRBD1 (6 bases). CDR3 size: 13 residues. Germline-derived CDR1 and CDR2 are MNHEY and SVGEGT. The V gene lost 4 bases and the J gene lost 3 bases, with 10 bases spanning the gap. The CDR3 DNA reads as TGTGCCAGCAGTTTCGGGACATACTACGAGCAGTACTTC. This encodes CASSFGTYYEQYF.